The next 7 T cell receptor beta chains were all read from a single sample in a study of tumor-infiltrating lymphocytes in primary liver carcinoma. With 500 to 650 ng total RNA as template and a constant-region primer, TCR beta cDNA was made. Slightly modified ARM-PCR with three nested multiplex PCR rounds yielded TCR beta libraries. A C-beta reverse primer was combined with TRBV1-TRBV30 forward primers in the first two PCR rounds, and each round had around 11 cycles. TCRdb itself ran the multiplex PCR reads through MiXCR, one entry per CDR3 protein. The sample comprises more than 95,000 distinct CDR3 sequences, roughly 80% of which are singletons, and approximately 20% rests with the top ten. Starting material for RNA and DNA co-extraction consisted of roughly 18-34 mg of unsorted bulk tissue. Sequenced material: liver tumor tissue from sampling region 3. Subset defined: tumor region T3, left-lateral pole. The receptors originated from a man in his forties with primary liver carcinoma and hepatitis B virus infection.

Regarding this clonotype: The junction and the germline gene differ at one end; a read error may be behind it. The genes are TRBV7-2 and TRBJ2-1; D is unclear. The CDR3 sequence is 17 residues long. In germline, CDR1 is SGHTA, CDR2 FQGNSA. The CDR3 is CGSSPHAGPGRANEQFF. The CDR3 nucleotides read TGTGGCAGCAGCCCACACGCCGGGCCGGGTAGGGCCAATGAGCAGTTCTTC.

Many counts were recorded for this clonotype. The chain joins TRBV12-3 or TRBV12-4 to TRBJ1-3; possibly TRBD1 for D (5 bases). V was trimmed by 3 bases and J by 4 bases, leaving 13 bases between them. The CDR3 extends over 15 amino acids. The CDR3 bases are TGTGCCAGCAGTTTTGGGGCAGCAACAGGAAACACCATATATTTT. It encodes CASSFGAATGNTIYF.

The chain recombines TRBV11-2 with TRBJ2-4, with D hard to call. Germline V gene sequence: CDR1 SGHAT, CDR2 FQNNGV. The CDR3 is 15 residues long. V gave up 7 bases and J gave up 10 bases, with 23 bases separating them. In nucleotides, the CDR3 is TGTGCCAGCACCACTTCGGTGGTAGCCAATAATATTCAGTACTTC. This codes for CASTTSVVANNIQYF.

This chain joins TRBV29-1 and TRBJ2-2; D unresolved. Trimming shortened V by 4 bases and J by 6 bases, and 9 bases separated the two germline ends. CDR1 and CDR2 from the germline V gene are SQVTM and ANQGSEA. This CDR3 has 12 residues. Here the CDR3 DNA reads TGCAGCGTTGGACTGGGGTCCGGGGAGCTGTTTTTT. Protein: CSVGLGSGELFF.

On this clonotype: Because the CDR3 is missing its conserved closing phenylalanine or tryptophan, this is likely a read error. This chain joins TRBV11-2 and TRBJ2-5; TRBD2 matches at 10 bases. Germline CDR1 SGHAT, CDR2 FQNNGV. The CDR3 is made up of 15 amino acids. With 2 bases clipped from V and 4 bases from J, the junction kept 4 bases outside the gene matches. DNA for the CDR3: TGTGCCAGCAGCTTATGGACTAGCGGACGAGAGACCCAGTACTGC. It specifies CASSLWTSGRETQYC.

On this clonotype itself: A read error may account for a junction end that differs from germline. The chain combines TRBV5-6 with TRBJ2-5; D is undetermined. Germline assignment: CDR1 SGHDT and CDR2 YYEEEE. The CDR3 is made up of 14 amino acids. This chain's CDR3 is CASSLEAIQETQNF. For the CDR3, the DNA is TGTGCCAGCAGCTTGGAAGCTATCCAAGAGACCCAGAACTTC. Based on the CDR3 plus reference TRBV5-6 and TRBJ2-5, the full variable domain is DAGVTQSPTHLIKTRGQQVTLRCSPKSGHDTVSWYQQALGQGPQFIFQYYEEEERQRGNFPDRFSGHQFPNYSSELNVNALLLGDSALYLCASSLEAIQETQNFGPGTRLLVL.

Remarks on this clonotype: The junction differs from germline at one of its ends, possibly a read error. The chain links TRBV2 to TRBJ2-1; TRBD2 might be the D (6 bases). Germline V lookup: CDR1 SNHLY, CDR2 FYNNEI. The CDR3 covers 12 residues. This chain's CDR3 is CASGPGRFEQSF. DNA of the CDR3: TGTGCCAGCGGGCCAGGGAGGTTTGAGCAGTCCTTC.